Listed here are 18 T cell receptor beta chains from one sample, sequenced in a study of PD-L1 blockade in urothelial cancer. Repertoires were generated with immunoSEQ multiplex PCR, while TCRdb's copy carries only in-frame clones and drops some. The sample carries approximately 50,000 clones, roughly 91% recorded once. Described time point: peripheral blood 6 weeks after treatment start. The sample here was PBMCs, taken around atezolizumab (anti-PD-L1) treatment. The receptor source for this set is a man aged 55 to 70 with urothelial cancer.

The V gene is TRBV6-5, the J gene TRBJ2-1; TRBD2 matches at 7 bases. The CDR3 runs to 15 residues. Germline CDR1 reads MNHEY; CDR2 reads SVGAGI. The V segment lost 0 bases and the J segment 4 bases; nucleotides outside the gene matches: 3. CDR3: CASSYSPSGYNEQFF. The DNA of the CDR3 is TGTGCCAGCAGTTACTCACCTAGCGGTTACAATGAGCAGTTCTTC.

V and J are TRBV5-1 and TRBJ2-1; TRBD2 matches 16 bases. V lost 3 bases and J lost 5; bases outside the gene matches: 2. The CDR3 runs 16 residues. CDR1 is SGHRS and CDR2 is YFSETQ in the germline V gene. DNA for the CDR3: TGCGCCAGCAGCTCGGGACTAGCGGGAGGGCACAATGAGCAGTTCTTC. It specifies CASSSGLAGGHNEQFF.

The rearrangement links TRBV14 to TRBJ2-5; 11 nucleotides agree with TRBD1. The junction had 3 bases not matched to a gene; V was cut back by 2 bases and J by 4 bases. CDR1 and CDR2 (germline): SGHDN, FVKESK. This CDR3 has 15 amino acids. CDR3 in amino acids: CASSQRTGGTETQYF. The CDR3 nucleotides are TGTGCCAGCAGCCAAAGGACAGGGGGCACAGAGACCCAGTACTTC.

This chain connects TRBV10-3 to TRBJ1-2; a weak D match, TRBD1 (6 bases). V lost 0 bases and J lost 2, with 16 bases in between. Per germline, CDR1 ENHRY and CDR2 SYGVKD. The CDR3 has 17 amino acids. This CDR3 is CAISESKGGGTNYGYTF. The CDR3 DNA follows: TGTGCCATCAGTGAGTCGAAGGGGGGGGGCACCAACTATGGCTACACCTTC.

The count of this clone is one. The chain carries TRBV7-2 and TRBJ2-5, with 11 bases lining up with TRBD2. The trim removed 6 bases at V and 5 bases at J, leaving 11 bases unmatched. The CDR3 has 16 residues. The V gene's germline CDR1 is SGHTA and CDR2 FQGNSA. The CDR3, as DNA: TGTGCCAGCAGGGAAACTAGCGGGAGAATTTCGGAGACCCAGTACTTC. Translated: CASRETSGRISETQYF.

CDR3 loop: CASSLASGGAKDEQFF. The CDR3 DNA is TGTGCCAGCAGCTTGGCTAGCGGGGGCGCGAAGGATGAGCAGTTCTTC. The chain employs TRBV5-6 and TRBJ2-1, with 10 nucleotides matching TRBD2. The CDR3 runs 16 residues. CDR1 and CDR2 from the germline V gene are SGHDT and YYEEEE. The junction had 8 bases not matched to a gene; V was cut back by 0 bases and J by 8 bases.

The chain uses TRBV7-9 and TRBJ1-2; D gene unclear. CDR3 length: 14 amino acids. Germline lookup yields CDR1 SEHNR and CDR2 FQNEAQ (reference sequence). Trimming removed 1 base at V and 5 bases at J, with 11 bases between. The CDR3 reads CASSLDHGGYGYTF. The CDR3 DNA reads TGTGCCAGCAGCTTAGATCACGGAGGATATGGCTACACCTTC. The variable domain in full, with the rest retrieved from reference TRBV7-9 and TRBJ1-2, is DTGVSQNPRHKITKRGQNVTFRCDPISEHNRLYWYRQTLGQGPEFLTYFQNEAQLEKSRLLSDRFSAERPKGSFSTLEIQRTEQGDSAMYLCASSLDHGGYGYTFGSGTRLTVV.

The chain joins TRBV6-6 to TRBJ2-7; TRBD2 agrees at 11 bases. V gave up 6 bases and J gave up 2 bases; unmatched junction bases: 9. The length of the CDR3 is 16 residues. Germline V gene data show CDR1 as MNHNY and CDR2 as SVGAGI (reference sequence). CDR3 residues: CASRYSLAGGTYEQYF. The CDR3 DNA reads TGTGCCAGCAGATATTCCCTAGCGGGAGGAACCTACGAGCAGTACTTC.

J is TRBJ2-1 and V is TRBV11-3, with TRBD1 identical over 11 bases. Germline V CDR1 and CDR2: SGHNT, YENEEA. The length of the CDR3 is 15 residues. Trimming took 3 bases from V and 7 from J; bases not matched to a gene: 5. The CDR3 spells CASSFRTGGTNEQFF. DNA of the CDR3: TGTGCCAGCAGCTTTCGGACAGGGGGCACGAATGAGCAGTTCTTC.

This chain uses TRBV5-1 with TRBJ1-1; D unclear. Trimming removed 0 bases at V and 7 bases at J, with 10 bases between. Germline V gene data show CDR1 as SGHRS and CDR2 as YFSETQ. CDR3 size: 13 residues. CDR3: CASSLVAEHEAFF. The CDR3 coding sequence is TGCGCCAGCAGCTTGGTGGCAGAACATGAAGCTTTCTTT.

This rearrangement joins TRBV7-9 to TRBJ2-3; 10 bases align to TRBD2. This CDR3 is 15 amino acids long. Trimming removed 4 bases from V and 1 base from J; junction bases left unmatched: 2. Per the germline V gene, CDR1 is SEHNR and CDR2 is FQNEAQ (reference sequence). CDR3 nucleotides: TGTGCCAGCAGCTCTAGCGGGGGACGCACAGATACGCAGTATTTT. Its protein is CASSSSGGRTDTQYF.

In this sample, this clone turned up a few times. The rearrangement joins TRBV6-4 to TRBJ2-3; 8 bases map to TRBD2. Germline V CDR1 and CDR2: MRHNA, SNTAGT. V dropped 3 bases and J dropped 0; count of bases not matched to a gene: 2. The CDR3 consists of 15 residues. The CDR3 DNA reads TGTGCCAGCAGTGAGACTAGCGCTAGCACAGATACGCAGTATTTT. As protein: CASSETSASTDTQYF.

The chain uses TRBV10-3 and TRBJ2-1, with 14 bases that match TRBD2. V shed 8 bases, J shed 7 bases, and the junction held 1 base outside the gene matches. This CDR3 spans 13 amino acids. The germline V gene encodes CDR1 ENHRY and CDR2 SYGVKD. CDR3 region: CAIGLAGGNEQFF. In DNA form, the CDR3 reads TGTGCCATCGGACTAGCGGGAGGTAATGAGCAGTTCTTC.

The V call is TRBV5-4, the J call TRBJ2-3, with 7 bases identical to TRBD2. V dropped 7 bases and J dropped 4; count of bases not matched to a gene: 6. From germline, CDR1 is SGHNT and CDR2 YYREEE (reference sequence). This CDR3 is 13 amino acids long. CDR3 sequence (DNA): TGTGCCAGCGCGGGAGTCCCCGCAGATACGCAGTATTTT. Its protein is CASAGVPADTQYF.

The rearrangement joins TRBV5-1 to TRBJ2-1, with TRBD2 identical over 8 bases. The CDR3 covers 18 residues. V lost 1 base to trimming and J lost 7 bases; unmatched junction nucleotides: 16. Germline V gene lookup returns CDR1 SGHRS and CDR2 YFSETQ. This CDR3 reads CASSLSGGGTPFQNEQFF. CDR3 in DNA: TGCGCCAGCAGCTTGTCCGGGGGGGGGACTCCCTTTCAAAATGAGCAGTTCTTC.

The CDR3 sequence is CASSLTGGSSYNEQFF. The CDR3 nucleotides are TGTGCCAGTAGCCTGACCGGGGGGAGCTCCTACAATGAGCAGTTCTTC. This chain joins TRBV19 and TRBJ2-1; 7 bases match TRBD2. V shed 6 bases and J 0 bases; nucleotides not matched to a gene: 8. The CDR3 is 16 residues long. The V gene's germline CDR1 is LNHDA and CDR2 SQIVND (reference sequence).

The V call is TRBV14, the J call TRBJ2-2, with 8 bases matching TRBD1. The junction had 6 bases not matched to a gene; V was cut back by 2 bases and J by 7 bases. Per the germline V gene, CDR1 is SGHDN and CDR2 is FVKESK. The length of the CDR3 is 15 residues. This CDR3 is CASSQYQGAIGELFF. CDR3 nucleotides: TGTGCCAGCAGCCAATATCAGGGGGCGATCGGGGAGCTGTTTTTT.

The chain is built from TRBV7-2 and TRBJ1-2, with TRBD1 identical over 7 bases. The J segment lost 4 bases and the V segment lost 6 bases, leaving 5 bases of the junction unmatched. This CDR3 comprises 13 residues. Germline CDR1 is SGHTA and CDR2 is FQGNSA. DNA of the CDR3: TGTGCCAGCAGTTTTACAGGGGTCTATGGCTACACCTTC. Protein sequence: CASSFTGVYGYTF.